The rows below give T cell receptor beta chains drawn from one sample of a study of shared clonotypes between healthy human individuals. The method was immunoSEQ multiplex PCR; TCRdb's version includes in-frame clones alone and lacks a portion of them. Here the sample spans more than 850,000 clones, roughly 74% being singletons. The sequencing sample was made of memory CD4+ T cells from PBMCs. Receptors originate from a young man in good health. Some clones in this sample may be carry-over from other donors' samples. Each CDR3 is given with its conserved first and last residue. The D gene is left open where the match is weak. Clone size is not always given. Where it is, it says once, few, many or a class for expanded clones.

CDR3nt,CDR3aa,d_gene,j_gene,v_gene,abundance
TGTGCCAGCAGCTCCTATTTAGCGGGAGACACCGGGGAGCTGTTTTTT,CASSSYLAGDTGELFF,TRBD2,TRBJ2-2,TRBV7-2,-
TGTGCCAGCAGTGAAGGGGGCGGGGAAAAACTGTTTTTT,CASSEGGGEKLFF,-,TRBJ1-4,TRBV25-1,few
TGTGCCAGCAGCCGGGACGGGGTGAAGGGCTTCTTT,CASSRDGVKGFF,-,TRBJ1-1,TRBV2,-
TGTGCCAGCTTTGGGAACACTGAAGCTTTCTTT,CASFGNTEAFF,-,TRBJ1-1,TRBV6-6,few
TGTGCCAGCAGCTCTGAACAGGGGACCGGGGAGCTGTTTTTT,CASSSEQGTGELFF,TRBD1,TRBJ2-2,TRBV5-8,-
TGTGCCAGCAGTAGGGACAGGGCCTACCAAGAGACCCAGTACTTC,CASSRDRAYQETQYF,TRBD1,TRBJ2-5,TRBV27,once
TGTGCCATCAGTGAGTCGTGGGGGGCGAGTGGAAACACCATATATTTT,CAISESWGASGNTIYF,-,TRBJ1-3,TRBV10-3,-
TGTGCCAGCAGCTTAGACCTAGCGGGGCTCTACGAGCAGTACTTC,CASSLDLAGLYEQYF,TRBD2,TRBJ2-7,TRBV7-2,-
TGTGCCAGCAGCCAAGATCGGCAACTCAATCAGCCCCAGCATTTT,CASSQDRQLNQPQHF,-,TRBJ1-5,TRBV4-2,-
TGTGCCAGTAGTATCGTGGGGTACCCCCGAGGCAATCAGCCCCAGCATTTT,CASSIVGYPRGNQPQHF,-,TRBJ1-5,TRBV19,few
TGTGCCAGCAGTTTATACGGCCGCTCCTACAATGAGCAGTTCTTC,CASSLYGRSYNEQFF,-,TRBJ2-1,TRBV27,few
TGTGCCATCAGCTTCCCGACAGGGGGCATGGCAGATACGCAGTATTTT,CAISFPTGGMADTQYF,TRBD1,TRBJ2-3,TRBV10-3,-
TGTGCCAACGACAGGGGGGAACTCGGCTACACCTTC,CANDRGELGYTF,TRBD1,TRBJ1-2,TRBV6-5,-
TGCGCCAGCAGCTTTTCGACAGGGCAGGAGACCCAGTACTTC,CASSFSTGQETQYF,TRBD1,TRBJ2-5,TRBV5-1,-
TGTGCCAGCAGTTACCTCGCCGGGAGCTCCTACAATGAGCAGTTCTTC,CASSYLAGSSYNEQFF,-,TRBJ2-1,TRBV6-5,-
TGTGCCAGCAGCCCACGGGCTTACAGTAATGAGCAGTTCTTC,CASSPRAYSNEQFF,-,TRBJ2-1,TRBV9,-
TGTGCCAGCAGCTCCGGTTGGTGGGGAGACGAGCAGTACTTC,CASSSGWWGDEQYF,-,TRBJ2-7,TRBV7-9,-
TGTGCCAGTGACATTAATGGACAGGGGCCAAGGGGCTACACCTTC,CASDINGQGPRGYTF,TRBD1,TRBJ1-2,TRBV6-5,few
TGTGCCTGGAAAGGGTTCTGGGATGAAGCTTTCTTT,CAWKGFWDEAFF,-,TRBJ1-1,TRBV30,few
TGTGCCAGCTCACCCCTGACAGCCGATAATGAAAAACTGTTTTTT,CASSPLTADNEKLFF,-,TRBJ1-4,TRBV18,-
TGTGCCAGCAGCACAGAAATGAACACTGAAGCTTTCTTT,CASSTEMNTEAFF,-,TRBJ1-1,TRBV6-4,-
TGTGCCAGTAGCGAAAGAAATTCACCCCTCCACTTT,CASSERNSPLHF,-,TRBJ1-6,TRBV19,-
TGTGCCTCTTACGCCGGGACGGAAGTCTGGGAGCAGTACTTC,CASYAGTEVWEQYF,-,TRBJ2-7,TRBV10-3,-
TGCGCCAGCAGCTTGAGTGGGACAGGCCTTGGAAACACCATATATTTT,CASSLSGTGLGNTIYF,TRBD1,TRBJ1-3,TRBV5-1,-
TGTGCCAGCAGCGACGAATCAGGGCTAGCTAACTATGGCTACACCTTC,CASSDESGLANYGYTF,-,TRBJ1-2,TRBV5-5,-
TGTGCCAGCAGTCACCGGACAGGGGACTTCGAGCAGTACTTC,CASSHRTGDFEQYF,TRBD1,TRBJ2-7,TRBV6-5,once
TGTGCCAGCAGCAGACCCGGACTAGCGGGGGCCTCTGGGCAGTACTTC,CASSRPGLAGASGQYF,TRBD2,TRBJ2-7,TRBV11-1,-
TGTGCCAGCTCACGGCAGGAAAACACTGAAGCTTTCTTT,CASSRQENTEAFF,-,TRBJ1-1,TRBV18,few
TGCGCCAGCAGCTTGAGCGCGGACACAGATACGCAGTATTTT,CASSLSADTDTQYF,-,TRBJ2-3,TRBV5-1,-
TGTGCCAGCAGTCCCACGGACATGTTCCACGAGCAGTACTTC,CASSPTDMFHEQYF,-,TRBJ2-7,TRBV28,-
TGTGCCAGTGAGGGACAGGTCGGTGAAGCTTTCTTT,CASEGQVGEAFF,TRBD1,TRBJ1-1,TRBV19,-
TGCGCCAGCAGCCCTCAGGGGTCTGGGGCCAACGTCCTGACTTTC,CASSPQGSGANVLTF,-,TRBJ2-6,TRBV4-3,-
TGTGCCAGCAGCTTAGAACAGGATGGCTACACCTTC,CASSLEQDGYTF,-,TRBJ1-2,TRBV11-1,-
TGTGCCAGCAGTTTCCTTCTCTCGCAGGGTAAGAATGAGCAGTTCTTC,CASSFLLSQGKNEQFF,-,TRBJ2-1,TRBV27,-
TGTGCCAGCAGTTTCCTCTCATTGGCGGGAGGGCCGAATGAGCAGTTCTTC,CASSFLSLAGGPNEQFF,TRBD2,TRBJ2-1,TRBV27,few
TGTGCCAGCAGCAAAAGGACTAGCGGGAATGAGCAGTTCTTC,CASSKRTSGNEQFF,TRBD2,TRBJ2-1,TRBV2,-
TGTGCCAGCAGTTACGCGGCCAGAAGGCAGCCCCAGCATTTT,CASSYAARRQPQHF,-,TRBJ1-5,TRBV6-5,-
TGTGCCAGAAGCTTGGGCAGGAGTAGCAATCAGCCCCAGCATTTT,CARSLGRSSNQPQHF,-,TRBJ1-5,TRBV5-3,-
TGCGCCAGCAGCTTTAATTTTGAGGGGGCGGCCGGGGAGCTGTTTTTT,CASSFNFEGAAGELFF,TRBD1,TRBJ2-2,TRBV5-1,few
TGTGCCACCAGCAGAGATAGGGGGCAAAGCAATCAGCCCCAGCATTTT,CATSRDRGQSNQPQHF,TRBD1,TRBJ1-5,TRBV15,-
TGTGCCAGCAGGAGGGGGGGTGGGACCACCTACGAGCAGTACTTC,CASRRGGGTTYEQYF,-,TRBJ2-7,TRBV25-1,-
TGTGCCTGGAGCCCCCCCGGGGCTAGGGATGAGCAGTACTTC,CAWSPPGARDEQYF,-,TRBJ2-7,TRBV30,few
TGTGCCAGCTCACCACAGGGGCAGGGTGAATCGCCCCAGCATTTT,CASSPQGQGESPQHF,-,TRBJ1-5,TRBV18,-
TGTGCCATCAGTGAGTCCGTGGGTCTGAGCAATCAGCCCCAGCATTTT,CAISESVGLSNQPQHF,-,TRBJ1-5,TRBV10-3,-
TGTGCCTGGGGAACCAGACGAGCGGAGCAGTACTTC,CAWGTRRAEQYF,-,TRBJ2-7,TRBV30,once
TGTGCCACCAGCCGATTTTCGGGAGGTTTGGCAGATACGCAGTATTTT,CATSRFSGGLADTQYF,TRBD2,TRBJ2-3,TRBV15,-
TGTGCAAGTCGCCTATACAGGGACGGGGACAATGAGCAGTTCTTC,CASRLYRDGDNEQFF,-,TRBJ2-1,TRBV12-2,-
TGTGCCAGCAGTGTTCCCTCTGGGGACAGCAACTATGGCTACACCTTC,CASSVPSGDSNYGYTF,TRBD1,TRBJ1-2,TRBV6-1,-
TGTGCCAGTAGTAGAGGACTCCTATCCTACAATGAGCAGTTCTTC,CASSRGLLSYNEQFF,-,TRBJ2-1,TRBV19,few